This T cell receptor beta chain was profiled in a study of blood T cell repertoires in COVID-19. Original processing methods: How many nucleated cells were present was estimated from reference gene primer amplification. Generated by immunoSEQ multiplex PCR, the TCRdb table keeps only in-frame clones and is missing some. D and trimming come from the DNA, and the V and J calls and clone size come from that table. The profile shows approximately 300,000 clones, around 81% of them singletons. Germline values: CDR1 MNHEY, CDR2 SVGAGI. This CDR3 has 15 amino acids. V shed 6 bases, J shed 3 bases, and the junction held 9 bases outside the gene matches.

This TCR came from a woman aged 50 to 60 with active or convalescent COVID-19. The chain joins TRBV6-5 to TRBJ1-1; 8 nucleotides agree with TRBD1. Sample: peripheral blood. The CDR3 region is CASSPAQGAYTEAFF. The CDR3 nucleotides read TGTGCCAGCAGCCCGGCTCAGGGGGCGTACACTGAAGCTTTCTTT.